This entry lists 14 T cell receptor beta chains sequenced from one sample in a study of T cells after yellow fever vaccination. TCRdb ran MiXCR on the 5' RACE reads and lists one entry per CDR3 protein. The repertoire consists of 99,000 or so distinct CDR3 sequences, with under 7% occurring once and the leading ten covering roughly two fifths. This sample comprised CD8+ T cells sorted from PBMCs, obtained 10 days after the yellow fever booster vaccination. The receptors shown here come from a man between 18 and 29 years old who received the YFV17D yellow fever vaccine.

In its sample, this clonotype was seen many times. The chain combines TRBV27 with TRBJ2-7, with D possibly being TRBD1 (6 bases). The CDR3 contains 16 residues. CDR1 and CDR2 from the germline V gene are MNHEY and SMNVEV (reference sequence). V lost 10 bases and J lost 0, with 22 bases in between. The CDR3 region is CATALRGQYTSYEQYV. CDR3 DNA sequence: TGTGCCACTGCCCTAAGAGGACAGTATACCTCCTACGAGCAGTACGTC.

This clonotype was counted between two and nine times. The rearrangement uses TRBV12-3 or TRBV12-4 and TRBJ2-1; D gene uncertain. V was trimmed by 4 bases and J by 10 bases, leaving 8 bases between them. The CDR3 loop spans 11 amino acids. The CDR3 sequence: CASSSINEQFF. As DNA, the CDR3 is TGTGCCAGCAGTTCGATAAACGAGCAGTTCTTC.

Only a few counts were recorded for this clonotype. The chain couples TRBV21-1 to TRBJ2-1; TRBD1 was called by the table and not checked on the DNA. TRBV21-1 is listed as a pseudogene. The CDR3 has 17 residues. The CDR3 loop reads CASSNSPGQGGSNEQFF. In nucleotides, the CDR3 is TGTGCCAGCAGCAACTCCCCGGGACAGGGGGGTTCCAATGAGCAGTTCTTC.

The rearrangement joins TRBV7-8 to TRBJ2-5; unclear D gene. Trimming stripped 5 bases from V and 5 bases from J, with 21 bases between. This CDR3 has 16 amino acids. The germline V gene encodes CDR1 SGHVS and CDR2 FQNEAQ. The CDR3 loop is CASSPEVSRSLETQYF. The CDR3 nucleotides read TGTGCCAGCAGCCCAGAGGTATCTAGATCGTTGGAGACCCAGTACTTC.

This rearrangement joins TRBV28 to TRBJ1-5; TRBD1 matches 7 bases. CDR3 length equals 12 residues. CDR1 is MDHEN and CDR2 is SYDVKM in the germline V gene. V dropped 8 bases and J dropped 7; count of bases not matched to a gene: 5. In DNA, the CDR3 is TGTGCCAGCGAGAAGGGGGCCCAGCCCCAGCATTTT. Translated, it gives CASEKGAQPQHF.

This clonotype has more than one count but fewer than ten. The rearrangement joins TRBV6-5 to TRBJ2-1, with 8 bases identical to TRBD2. CDR1 MNHEY and CDR2 SVGAGI come from the germline V gene. With V trimmed by 2 bases and J by 2 bases, 5 bases remained unmatched. The CDR3 runs 16 residues. The CDR3 DNA reads as TGTGCCAGCAGTTACGCGGGAGCGGGGGCCTACAATGAGCAGTTCTTC. The encoded protein is CASSYAGAGAYNEQFF.

This clonotype was found a few times. This chain joins TRBV20-1 and TRBJ2-3, with TRBD1 matching over 7 bases. CDR3 size: 15 residues. CDR1 is DFQATT and CDR2 is SNEGSKA in the germline V gene (reference sequence). The V and J ends lost 6 bases and 4 bases, in that order; junction bases with no gene match: 13. The CDR3 sequence: CSATDRESFPDTQYF. As DNA, the CDR3 is TGCAGTGCCACAGACAGGGAAAGTTTCCCAGATACGCAGTATTTT.

This sequence joins TRBV6-5 and TRBJ2-2, with 11 nucleotides matching TRBD1. Germline V CDR1 and CDR2: MNHEY, SVGAGI. Trimming at V came to 6 bases and at J to 4 bases, leaving 4 bases not matched to a gene. The CDR3 spans 15 residues. CDR3 protein: CASRGQGVTTGELFF. As DNA, the CDR3 is TGTGCCAGCAGGGGACAGGGGGTGACCACCGGGGAGCTGTTTTTT.

This chain links TRBV13 with TRBJ2-5; 12 bases are a match to TRBD2. Germline lookup yields CDR1 PRHDT and CDR2 FYEKMQ (reference sequence). CDR3 length equals 17 residues. Trimming at V came to 4 bases and at J to 5 bases, leaving 11 bases not matched to a gene. For the CDR3, the DNA is TGTGCCAGCAGCTCCTCCATCCTAGCGGGGGGGCTTGAGACCCAGTACTTC. The encoded protein is CASSSSILAGGLETQYF.

There are a few counts of this clonotype. V and J are TRBV7-2 and TRBJ2-3, with D perhaps TRBD1 (6 bases). The CDR3 totals 14 residues. CDR1 SGHTA and CDR2 FQGNSA come from the germline V gene. Trimming pared 3 bases from V and 4 bases from J, leaving 11 bases between. CDR3 sequence reads: CASSFLRGPDTQYF. CDR3 sequence (DNA): TGTGCCAGCAGCTTTCTCAGGGGCCCAGATACGCAGTATTTT.

The chain is built from TRBV5-1 and TRBJ1-2; no clear D gene. Germline loops: CDR1 SGHRS, CDR2 YFSETQ. The V end was cut by 4 bases, the J end by 3 bases, with 13 bases between. The length of the CDR3 is 14 residues. The CDR3 region is CASSDGLSDYGYTF. The CDR3 DNA follows: TGCGCCAGCAGCGACGGACTGAGCGACTATGGCTACACCTTC.

Only a few counts were recorded for this clonotype. The chain combines TRBV7-2 with TRBJ1-5, with D tentatively TRBD1 (5 bases). V lost 4 bases and J 1 base, leaving 23 bases between the germline ends. The CDR3 is 19 residues long. The germline V gene encodes CDR1 SGHTA and CDR2 FQGNSA. The CDR3 DNA follows: TGTGCCAGCAGCTCCCGGGACTCCGGAGATTATAGCAGCAATCAGCCCCAGCATTTT. Protein sequence: CASSSRDSGDYSSNQPQHF.

The CDR3 sequence: CASSQEPGDFYEQYF. As DNA, the CDR3 is TGCGCCAGCAGCCAAGAACCAGGGGATTTCTACGAGCAGTACTTC. J is TRBJ2-7 and V is TRBV4-1; perhaps TRBD1 as D (6 bases). Per the germline V gene, CDR1 is MGHRA and CDR2 is YSYEKL. The CDR3 is 15 residues long. With 0 bases removed from V and 3 bases from J, the gap between germline ends came to 12 bases.

V gene TRBV7-9 combines with J gene TRBJ1-1; 7 bases line up with TRBD1. The CDR3 extends over 14 amino acids. J was trimmed by 3 bases and V by 5 bases; bases with no gene match: 6. Looked up from germline, CDR1 is SEHNR and CDR2 is FQNEAQ (reference sequence). In nucleotides, the CDR3 is TGTGCCAGCAGCCTACCAGGGGGGTACACTGAAGCTTTCTTT. Protein sequence: CASSLPGGYTEAFF.